Presented here are 13 T cell receptor beta chains from one specimen sequenced in a study of cytomegalovirus exposure and HLA in healthy donors. Researchers ran the PCR with 60 Vbeta and 13 Jbeta primers. Libraries were prepared by immunoSEQ multiplex PCR; TCRdb keeps only in-frame clonotypes and omits some of them. Of about 100,000 clones listed, around 80% were seen once; the top ten hold about 0.71%. Sequences were obtained from PBMCs. The receptors here all came from a woman aged 55-75 years in good health and CMV-seronegative.

The V call is TRBV9, the J call TRBJ2-1, with TRBD2 matching over 8 bases. J lost 3 bases, V lost 1 base, and 3 bases had no gene match. Germline-derived CDR1 and CDR2 are SGDLS and YYNGEE. The CDR3 consists of 15 residues. As DNA, the CDR3 is TGTGCCAGCAGCGTAACTAGCGGAGACTACAATGAGCAGTTCTTC. It specifies CASSVTSGDYNEQFF.

V usage is TRBV28 and J usage is TRBJ1-2, with a weak D call TRBD1 (6 bases). The CDR3 totals 15 residues. The V end lost 5 bases, the J end lost 2 bases, and 15 bases lay between the germline ends. Per the germline V gene, CDR1 is MDHEN and CDR2 is SYDVKM. CDR3 nucleotide sequence: TGTGCCAGCAGTCGACCGGACAGAGAAAACTATGGCTACACCTTC. Encoded protein: CASSRPDRENYGYTF.

The chain uses TRBV15 and TRBJ1-1, with TRBD1 matching 10 bases. Trimming took 4 bases from V and 10 from J; bases not matched to a gene: 12. This CDR3 region has 15 residues. Looked up from germline, CDR1 is LNHNV and CDR2 is YYDKDF (reference sequence). As DNA, the CDR3 is TGTGCCACCAGCACCACGTCCCGGGACAGGGGAGGAGCTTTCTTT. It is translated as CATSTTSRDRGGAFF.

V usage is TRBV5-4 and J usage is TRBJ2-1, with D perhaps matching TRBD2 (6 bases). This CDR3 comprises 15 residues. Germline V gives CDR1 SGHNT, CDR2 YYREEE (reference sequence). V was shortened by 1 base and J by 4 bases, with 12 bases between the two germline ends. CDR3 sequence: CASSLSLAEYNEQFF. The DNA for the CDR3 is TGTGCCAGCAGCTTGAGCTTAGCGGAATACAATGAGCAGTTCTTC.

This clone has only a few counts. This rearrangement joins TRBV13 to TRBJ2-3; TRBD1 aligns across 10 bases. CDR1 PRHDT and CDR2 FYEKMQ come from the germline V gene (reference sequence). The CDR3 extends over 17 amino acids. Unmatched junction bases numbered 7, after V lost 1 base and J lost 3 bases. CDR3 coding DNA: TGTGCCAGCAGCTTAGTTGGTGACAGGGGGCTGACAGATACGCAGTATTTT. Translated: CASSLVGDRGLTDTQYF.

V is TRBV4-2 and J is TRBJ1-6, with TRBD1 matching 7 bases. The CDR3 sequence is 14 residues long. J gave up 4 bases and V 3 bases, and 0 bases lay outside the gene matches. Germline CDR1 LGHNA, CDR2 YNFKEQ. The DNA of the CDR3 is TGTGCCAGCAGCCAGGGACAGTATAATTCACCCCTCCACTTT. Encoded protein: CASSQGQYNSPLHF.

The chain employs TRBV7-9 and TRBJ2-5; TRBD2 agrees at 8 bases. The germline V gene encodes CDR1 SEHNR and CDR2 FQNEAQ (reference sequence). This CDR3 has 14 amino acids. V trimming: 2 bases; J trimming: 3 bases; junction bases outside the gene matches: 2. CDR3 loop: CASSLKLAEETQYF. The CDR3 nucleotides are TGTGCCAGCAGCTTAAAACTAGCGGAAGAGACCCAGTACTTC.

The J gene is TRBJ1-1, the V gene TRBV4-3, with D possibly TRBD1 on 5 matching bases. Trimming removed 0 bases at V and 1 base at J, with 9 bases between. Per the germline V gene, CDR1 is LGHNA and CDR2 is YSLEER. The CDR3 has 15 amino acids. The CDR3 coding sequence is TGCGCCAGCAGCCAAGATTGGAGGGGGAACACTGAAGCTTTCTTT. It codes for CASSQDWRGNTEAFF.

The J gene is TRBJ2-7, the V gene TRBV4-1; D is unresolved. The length of the CDR3 is 14 residues. The V gene's germline CDR1 is MGHRA and CDR2 YSYEKL. V dropped 4 bases and J dropped 0 bases, with 10 bases sitting between them. The CDR3 protein is CASSPVVSSYEQYF. CDR3 nucleotide sequence: TGCGCCAGCAGCCCCGTCGTCAGCTCCTACGAGCAGTACTTC.

In this sample, this clone turned up a few times. This chain uses TRBV30 with TRBJ2-7; the D is unclear. CDR1 and CDR2 (germline): GTSNPN, SVGIG (reference sequence). The V and J ends lost 2 bases and 3 bases respectively, with 8 bases between them. This CDR3 contains 12 residues. CDR3 residues: CAWSRRNYEQYF. CDR3 DNA sequence: TGTGCCTGGAGTCGCAGAAACTACGAGCAGTACTTC.

The rearrangement joins TRBV9 to TRBJ2-1, with 9 positions matching TRBD2. The CDR3 sequence is 15 residues long. Trimming cost V 1 base and J 6 bases; bases outside gene matches: 5. Germline values: CDR1 SGDLS, CDR2 YYNGEE. CDR3 DNA: TGTGCCAGCAGCGTATCTAGCGGGGTGGGCAATGAGCAGTTCTTC. Translating gives CASSVSSGVGNEQFF.

The rearrangement links TRBV30 to TRBJ1-5; D unclear. Per the germline V gene, CDR1 is GTSNPN and CDR2 is SVGIG (reference sequence). The CDR3 covers 13 residues. V lost 5 bases to trimming and J lost 4 bases, with 12 bases between them. The CDR3 sequence: CAWGPESNQPQHF. In DNA, the CDR3 is TGTGCCTGGGGTCCTGAGTCTAATCAGCCCCAGCATTTT.

This chain uses TRBV10-3 with TRBJ2-1, with TRBD2 matching over 11 bases. From germline, CDR1 is ENHRY and CDR2 SYGVKD. This CDR3 has 14 amino acids. J lost 5 bases, V lost 7 bases, and 4 bases had no gene match. Here the CDR3 reads CAITGGLADNEQFF. CDR3 DNA: TGTGCCATCACAGGGGGACTAGCGGACAATGAGCAGTTCTTC.